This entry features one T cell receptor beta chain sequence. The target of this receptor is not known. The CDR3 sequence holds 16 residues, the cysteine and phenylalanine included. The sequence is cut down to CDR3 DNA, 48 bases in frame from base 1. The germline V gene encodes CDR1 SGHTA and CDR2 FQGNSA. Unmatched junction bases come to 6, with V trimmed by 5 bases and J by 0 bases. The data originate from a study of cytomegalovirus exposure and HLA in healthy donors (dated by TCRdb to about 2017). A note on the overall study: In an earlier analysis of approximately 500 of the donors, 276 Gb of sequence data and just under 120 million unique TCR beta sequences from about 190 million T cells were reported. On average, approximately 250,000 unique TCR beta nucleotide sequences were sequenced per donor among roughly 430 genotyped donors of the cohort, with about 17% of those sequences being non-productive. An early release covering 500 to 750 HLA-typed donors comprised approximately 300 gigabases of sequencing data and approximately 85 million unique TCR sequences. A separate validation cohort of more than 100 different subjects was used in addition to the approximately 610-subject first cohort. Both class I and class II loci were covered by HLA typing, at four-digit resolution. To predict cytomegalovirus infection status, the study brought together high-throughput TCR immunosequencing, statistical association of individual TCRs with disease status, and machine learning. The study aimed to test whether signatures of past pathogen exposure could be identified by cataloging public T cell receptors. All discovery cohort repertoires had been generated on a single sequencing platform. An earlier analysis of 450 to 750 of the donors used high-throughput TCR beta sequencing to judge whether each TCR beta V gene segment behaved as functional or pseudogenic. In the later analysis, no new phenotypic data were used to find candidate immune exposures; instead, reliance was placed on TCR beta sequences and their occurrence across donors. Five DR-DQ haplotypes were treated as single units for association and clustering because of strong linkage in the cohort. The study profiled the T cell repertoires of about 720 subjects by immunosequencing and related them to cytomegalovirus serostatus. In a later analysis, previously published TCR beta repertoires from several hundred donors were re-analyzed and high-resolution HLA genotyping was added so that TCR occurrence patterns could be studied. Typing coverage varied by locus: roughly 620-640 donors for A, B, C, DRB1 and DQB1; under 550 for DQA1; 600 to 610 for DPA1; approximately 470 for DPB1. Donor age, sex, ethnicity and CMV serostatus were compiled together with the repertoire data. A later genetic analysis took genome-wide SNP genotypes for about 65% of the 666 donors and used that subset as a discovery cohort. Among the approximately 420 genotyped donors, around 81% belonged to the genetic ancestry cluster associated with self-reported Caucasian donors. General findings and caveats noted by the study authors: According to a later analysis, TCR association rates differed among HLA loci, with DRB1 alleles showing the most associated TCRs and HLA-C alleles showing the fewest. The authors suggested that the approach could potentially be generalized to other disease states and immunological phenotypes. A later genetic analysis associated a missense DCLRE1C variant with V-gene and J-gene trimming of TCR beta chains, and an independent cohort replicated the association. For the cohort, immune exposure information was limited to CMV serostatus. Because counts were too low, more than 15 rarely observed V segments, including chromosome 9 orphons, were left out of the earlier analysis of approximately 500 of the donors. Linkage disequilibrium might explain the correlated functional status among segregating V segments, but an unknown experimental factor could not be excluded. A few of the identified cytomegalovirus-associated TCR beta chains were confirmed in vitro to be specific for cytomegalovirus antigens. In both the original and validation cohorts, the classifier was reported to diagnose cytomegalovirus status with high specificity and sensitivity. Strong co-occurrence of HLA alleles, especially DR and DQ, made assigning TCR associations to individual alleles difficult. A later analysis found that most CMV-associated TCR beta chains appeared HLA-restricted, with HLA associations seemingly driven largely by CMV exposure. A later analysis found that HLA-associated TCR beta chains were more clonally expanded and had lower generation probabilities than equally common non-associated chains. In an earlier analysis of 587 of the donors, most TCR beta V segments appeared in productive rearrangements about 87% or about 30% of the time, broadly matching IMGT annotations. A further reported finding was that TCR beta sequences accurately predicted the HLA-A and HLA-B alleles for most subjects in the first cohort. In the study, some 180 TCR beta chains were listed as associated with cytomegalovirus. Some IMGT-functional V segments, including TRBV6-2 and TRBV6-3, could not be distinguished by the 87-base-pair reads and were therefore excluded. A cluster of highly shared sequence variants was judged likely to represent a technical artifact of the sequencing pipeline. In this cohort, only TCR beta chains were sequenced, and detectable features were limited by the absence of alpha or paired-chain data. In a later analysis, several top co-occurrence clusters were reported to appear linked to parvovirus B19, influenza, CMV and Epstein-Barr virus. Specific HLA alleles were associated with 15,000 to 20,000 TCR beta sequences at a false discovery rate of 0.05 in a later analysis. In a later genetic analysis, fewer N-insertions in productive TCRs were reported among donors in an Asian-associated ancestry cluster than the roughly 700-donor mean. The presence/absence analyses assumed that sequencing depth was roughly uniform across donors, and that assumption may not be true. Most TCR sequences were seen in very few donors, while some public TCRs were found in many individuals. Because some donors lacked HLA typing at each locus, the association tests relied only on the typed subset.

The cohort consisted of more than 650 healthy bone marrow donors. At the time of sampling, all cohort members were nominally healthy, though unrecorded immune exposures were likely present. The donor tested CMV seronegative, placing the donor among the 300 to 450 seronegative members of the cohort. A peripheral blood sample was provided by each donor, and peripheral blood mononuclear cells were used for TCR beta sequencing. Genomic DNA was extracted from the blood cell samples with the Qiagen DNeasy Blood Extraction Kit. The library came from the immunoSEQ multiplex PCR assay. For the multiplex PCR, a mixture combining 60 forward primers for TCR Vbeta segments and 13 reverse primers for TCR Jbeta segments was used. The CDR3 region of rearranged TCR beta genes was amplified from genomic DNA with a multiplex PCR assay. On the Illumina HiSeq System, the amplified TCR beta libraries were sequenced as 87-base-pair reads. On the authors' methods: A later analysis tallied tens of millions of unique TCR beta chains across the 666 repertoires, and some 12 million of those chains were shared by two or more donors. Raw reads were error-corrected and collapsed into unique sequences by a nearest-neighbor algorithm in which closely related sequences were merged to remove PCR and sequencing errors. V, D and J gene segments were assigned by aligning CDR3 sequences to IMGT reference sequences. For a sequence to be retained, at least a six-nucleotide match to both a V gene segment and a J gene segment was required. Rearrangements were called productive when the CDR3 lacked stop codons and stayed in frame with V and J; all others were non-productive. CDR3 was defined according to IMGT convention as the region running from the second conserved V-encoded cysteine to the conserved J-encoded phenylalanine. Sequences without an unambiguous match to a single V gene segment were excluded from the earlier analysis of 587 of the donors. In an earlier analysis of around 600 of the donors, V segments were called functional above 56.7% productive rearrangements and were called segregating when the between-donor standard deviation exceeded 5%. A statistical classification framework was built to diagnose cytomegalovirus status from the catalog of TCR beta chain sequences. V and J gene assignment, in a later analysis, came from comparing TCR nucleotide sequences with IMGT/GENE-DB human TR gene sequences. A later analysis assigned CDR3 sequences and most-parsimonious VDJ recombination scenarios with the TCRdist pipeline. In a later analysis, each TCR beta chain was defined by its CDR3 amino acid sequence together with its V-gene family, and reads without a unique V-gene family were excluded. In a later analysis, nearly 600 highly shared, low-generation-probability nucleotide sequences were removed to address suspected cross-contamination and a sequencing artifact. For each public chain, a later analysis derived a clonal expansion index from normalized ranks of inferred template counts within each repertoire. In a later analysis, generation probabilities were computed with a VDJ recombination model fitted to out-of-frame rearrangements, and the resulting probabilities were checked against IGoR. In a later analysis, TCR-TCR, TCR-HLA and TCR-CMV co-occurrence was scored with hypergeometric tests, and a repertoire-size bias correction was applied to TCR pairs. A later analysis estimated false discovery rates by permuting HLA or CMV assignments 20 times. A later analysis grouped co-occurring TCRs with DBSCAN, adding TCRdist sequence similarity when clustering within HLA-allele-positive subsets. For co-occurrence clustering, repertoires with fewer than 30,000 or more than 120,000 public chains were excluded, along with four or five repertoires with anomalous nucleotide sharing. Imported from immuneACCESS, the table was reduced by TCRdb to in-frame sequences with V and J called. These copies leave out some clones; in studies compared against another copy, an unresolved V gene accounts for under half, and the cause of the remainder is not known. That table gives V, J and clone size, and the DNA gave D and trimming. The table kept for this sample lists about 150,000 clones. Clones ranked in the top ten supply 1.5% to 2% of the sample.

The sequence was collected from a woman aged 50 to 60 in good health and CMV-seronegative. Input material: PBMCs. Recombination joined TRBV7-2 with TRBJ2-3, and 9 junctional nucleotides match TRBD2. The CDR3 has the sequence CASSTNLAGSTDTQYF. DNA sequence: TGTGCCAGCAGCACTAATCTAGCGGGGAGCACAGATACGCAGTATTTT.